This T cell receptor (beta chain) was documented in a study of T cells in Graves' hyperthyroidism and ophthalmopathy. Study context: It was at initial diagnosis, before any treatment, that peripheral blood was collected.

Whole-study findings and limits: Blood held most thyroid clonotypes expanded above 0.001 frequency. Model-based prediction identified ophthalmopathy a median around seven months prior to its onset.

Diagnoses rested on clinical symptoms, serum thyroxine and TRAb, thyroid ultrasound and orbital computed tomography. In this sample, this clonotype turned up a few times. Antigen: not known. The CDR3 has 13 amino acids. Trimming removed 4 bases from V and 4 bases from J, with 10 bases in between. Germline CDR1 LNHDA, CDR2 SQIVND (reference sequence). Amplification of TCR beta CDR3 regions used RNA as the template. A set of HTBI primers served as the primers for a first-round RT-PCR of the TCR CDR3. TCRdb reanalysed the multiplex PCR reads using MiXCR and keeps one entry per CDR3 protein. This table has fewer than 650,000 distinct CDR3 sequences, around 15% appearing once.

J is TRBJ1-1 and V is TRBV19; TRBD1 might be the D (5 bases). Sequencing input: blood. The receptor comes from a woman aged 40 to 50 with Graves' ophthalmopathy. This chain's CDR3 is CASSTGVGTEAFF. The CDR3 DNA reads TGTGCCAGTAGTACGGGGGTGGGCACTGAAGCTTTCTTT.